This T cell receptor (beta chain) was profiled in a study of T-cell reconstitution after alpha-beta-depleted transplantation in children. General observations from the study: There were reportedly several hundred expanded graft clones from which alpha-beta T cells came about two months after transplant.

Many counts were recorded for this clonotype. The antigen is undetermined. V was cut by 0 bases and J by 5 bases, with 20 bases left in between. The CDR3 spans 17 residues. From germline, CDR1 is LGHNA and CDR2 YSLEER. Molecular barcoding with unique molecular identifiers was used for the TCRbeta library. TCRdb re-derived calls from the PCR reads in MiXCR, one entry per CDR3 protein. The sample shows roughly 66,000 distinct CDR3 sequences, 4.9% of them seen only once. The source is a boy under three years old who had a stem cell transplant for acute myeloid leukemia, so the T cells may come from the graft donor. V and J are TRBV4-3 and TRBJ2-7; maybe TRBD2 (6 bases). Sample: PBMCs, mostly from graft donor cells, taken 180 days after TCRalphabeta/CD19-depleted stem cell transplant. CDR3: CASSQDPPPGLSDEQYF. CDR3 sequence (DNA): TGCGCCAGCAGCCAAGATCCCCCACCGGGACTGTCGGACGAGCAGTACTTC.